Shown below are 27 T cell receptor beta chains from a single sample sequenced in a study of blood T cell repertoires in COVID-19. Some clones are missing from TCRdb's copy, which holds only in-frame ones; the method was immunoSEQ multiplex PCR. The sample has about 150,000 clones; roughly 86% are singletons. Sequencing was performed on PBMCs or T cells enriched from blood (not recorded which). The origin of the receptors is a woman in her fifties or sixties with acute COVID-19.

The chain combines TRBV3-1 (or the pseudogene TRBV3-2) with TRBJ1-2, with no clear D. The CDR3 has 14 residues. The V gene lost 0 bases and the J gene lost 7 bases, with 12 bases spanning the gap. Germline V CDR1 and CDR2: LGHDT, YNNKEL (reference sequence). CDR3 region: CASSQDSAISGYTF. The CDR3 DNA reads as TGTGCCAGCAGCCAAGATAGCGCTATTTCTGGCTACACCTTC.

This clone has a handful of counts. This rearrangement joins TRBV12-5 to TRBJ2-3; TRBD1 might be the D (6 bases). The germline CDR1 and CDR2 sequences are LGHNT and FRNRAP. This CDR3 has 14 amino acids. V lost 9 bases to trimming and J lost 0 bases, with 13 bases between them. The CDR3: CASSTGTSTDTQYF. CDR3 nucleotide sequence: TGTGCTAGCTCCACAGGGACCAGCACAGATACGCAGTATTTT. Looking up the rest from reference TRBV12-5 and TRBJ2-3 gives the full variable domain: DARVTQTPRHKVTEMGQEVTMRCQPILGHNTVFWYRQTMMQGLELLAYFRNRAPLDDSGMPKDRFSAEMPDATLATLKIQPSEPRDSAVYFCASSTGTSTDTQYFGPGTRLTVL.

The J gene is TRBJ1-4, the V gene TRBV9; weak D call: TRBD1 (5 bases). From germline, CDR1 is SGDLS and CDR2 YYNGEE. V was pared by 1 base and J by 7 bases, with 11 bases between. The CDR3 sequence is 14 residues long. CDR3 nucleotides: TGTGCCAGCAGCGTATCAGGGATGAGTGAAAAACTGTTTTTT. Protein product: CASSVSGMSEKLFF.

V and J are TRBV3-1 (or the pseudogene TRBV3-2) and TRBJ1-5; no clear D. CDR3 length: 13 residues. Trimming removed 4 bases from V and 7 bases from J, with 11 bases in between. CDR1 and CDR2 from the germline V gene are LGHDT and YNNKEL (reference sequence). In DNA, the CDR3 is TGTGCCAGCAGCCCTTCCCCTAACCAGCCCCAGCATTTT. It yields the protein CASSPSPNQPQHF.

This chain links TRBV5-4 with TRBJ1-1; D is possibly TRBD1 (6 bases). The germline V and J ends were trimmed by 0 bases and 4 bases, with 10 bases remaining between them. Germline lookup yields CDR1 SGHNT and CDR2 YYREEE (reference sequence). The CDR3 extends over 14 amino acids. The CDR3 region has the DNA TGTGCCAGCAGCTTGGATCAGGGGAGCACTGAAGCTTTCTTT. Amino acids: CASSLDQGSTEAFF.

The CDR3 DNA is TGCGCCAGCAGCTTGAACGGACAGAACACTGAAGCTTTCTTT. It specifies CASSLNGQNTEAFF. The V gene is TRBV5-1, the J gene TRBJ1-1; D might be TRBD1 (5 bases). Trimming left V 1 base short and J 1 base short, with 8 bases between. CDR1 SGHRS and CDR2 YFSETQ come from the germline V gene. The length of the CDR3 is 14 residues.

The chain has TRBV30 and TRBJ1-4; D gene ambiguous. Germline CDR1 is GTSNPN and CDR2 is SVGIG (reference sequence). This CDR3 comprises 11 residues. With 0 bases removed from V and 10 bases from J, the gap between germline ends came to 6 bases. The CDR3 nucleotides read TGTGCCTGGAGTGTACGAGGAAAACTGTTTTTT. Translating it yields CAWSVRGKLFF.

The V gene is TRBV6-6, the J gene TRBJ1-2; D is uncertain. V lost 5 bases, J lost 5 bases, and 21 bases lay in between. Germline CDR1 reads MNHNY; CDR2 reads SVGAGI (reference sequence). The CDR3 covers 16 residues. The CDR3 DNA is TGTGCCAGCAGTCCCCAACGGGGATTGGTGAAGTATGGCTACACCTTC. Translating gives CASSPQRGLVKYGYTF.

This chain joins TRBV29-1 and TRBJ2-7; 9 bases line up with TRBD1. The germline V gene has CDR1 SQVTM and CDR2 ANQGSEA. J gave up 7 bases and V 5 bases, and 15 bases lay outside the gene matches. The CDR3 loop spans 15 amino acids. The CDR3 nucleotides read TGCAGCGTTTCTAAACCGGGACAGGGATTGCGGGAGCAGTACTTC. Its translation: CSVSKPGQGLREQYF.

The V call is TRBV9, the J call TRBJ1-3; 9 bases fit TRBD1. Germline trimming cut 3 bases from V and 4 bases from J; bases unmatched to any gene: 11. CDR1 SGDLS and CDR2 YYNGEE come from the germline V gene. The CDR3 length is 17 residues. CDR3 protein: CASSAGTGSPSGNTIYF. DNA for the CDR3: TGTGCCAGCAGCGCCGGGACAGGGTCTCCCTCGGGAAACACCATATATTTT.

The chain has TRBV9 and TRBJ2-1; a possible D gene is TRBD1 (5 bases). The length of the CDR3 is 17 residues. Trimming cost V 0 bases and J 1 base, with 14 bases left between them. Germline V CDR1 and CDR2: SGDLS, YYNGEE. The CDR3 DNA is TGTGCCAGCAGCGTAGCAGACCAGGGTGGATCCTACAATGAGCAGTTCTTC. Translation: CASSVADQGGSYNEQFF.

The rearrangement uses TRBV5-4 and TRBJ2-5; D possibly corresponds to TRBD2 (5 bases). Germline lookup yields CDR1 SGHNT and CDR2 YYREEE (reference sequence). CDR3 length equals 17 residues. V lost 6 bases to trimming and J lost 4 bases, with 25 bases between them. The CDR3 DNA reads TGTGCCAGCAACCCAGCGGACTCCCCTCTTTCTGGAGAGACCCAGTACTTC. It yields the protein CASNPADSPLSGETQYF.

The chain is built from TRBV6-5 and TRBJ2-6; D is undetermined. The ends were cut back, 6 bases at V and 0 bases at J, with 6 bases in the middle. Germline V gives CDR1 MNHEY, CDR2 SVGAGI. The CDR3 covers 14 residues. CDR3 DNA sequence: TGTGCCAGCAGCTCCGTCTCTGGGGCCAACGTCCTGACTTTC. Translated, it gives CASSSVSGANVLTF.

This clone has just one count. The CDR3 here is CASRRRSGPYEQYF. The CDR3 DNA sequence: TGTGCCAGCAGGAGGAGAAGCGGTCCCTACGAGCAGTACTTC. V and J are TRBV3-1 (or the pseudogene TRBV3-2) and TRBJ2-7, with D perhaps TRBD2 (5 bases). Germline CDR1 is LGHDT and CDR2 is YNNKEL (reference sequence). V shed 6 bases and J shed 2 bases, with 14 bases lying between them. The CDR3 is 14 residues long.

The chain is built from TRBV7-2 and TRBJ2-3; 8 bases line up with TRBD1. The CDR3 runs to 15 residues. With V trimmed by 2 bases and J by 3 bases, 4 bases remained unmatched. CDR1 and CDR2 from the germline V gene are SGHTA and FQGNSA. The chain's CDR3 is CASSLWRDRTDTQYF. The CDR3 DNA follows: TGTGCCAGCAGCTTATGGAGGGACAGGACAGATACGCAGTATTTT.

This clone has a single count. The chain joins TRBV19 to TRBJ1-5; D call uncertain. Germline CDR1 is LNHDA and CDR2 is SQIVND (reference sequence). V shed 3 bases and J shed 6 bases, with 18 bases lying between them. The CDR3 totals 16 residues. CDR3 amino acids: CASSISGVEAGQPQHF. CDR3 nucleotide sequence: TGTGCCAGTAGTATTTCCGGGGTAGAGGCCGGTCAGCCCCAGCATTTT.

This clone was counted a single time. The rearrangement joins TRBV9 to TRBJ2-1; tentatively, D is TRBD2 (6 bases). V lost 4 bases and J lost 5, with 16 bases in between. CDR1 is SGDLS and CDR2 is YYNGEE in the germline V gene. This CDR3 is built from 15 residues. CDR3 coding DNA: TGTGCCAGCAGCCCCCCGTTAGCGGTAGACAATGAGCAGTTCTTC. Translating gives CASSPPLAVDNEQFF.

This chain links TRBV7-9 with TRBJ2-3; 8 bases are shared with TRBD2. Trimming removed 6 bases from V and 3 bases from J; junction bases left unmatched: 8. The CDR3 totals 15 residues. CDR1 is SEHNR and CDR2 is FQNEAQ in the germline V gene (reference sequence). The CDR3 loop reads CASRRVAGRTDTQYF. As DNA, the CDR3 is TGTGCCAGCAGACGTGTAGCGGGAAGGACAGATACGCAGTATTTT.

The chain has TRBV3-1 (or the pseudogene TRBV3-2) and TRBJ2-7; D may be TRBD1 (6 bases). The CDR3 runs to 16 residues. Germline V gene data show CDR1 as LGHDT and CDR2 as YNNKEL (reference sequence). V gave up 5 bases and J gave up 0 bases, with 17 bases separating them. The CDR3: CASSYPTGRGSYEQYF. CDR3 nucleotides: TGTGCCAGCAGCTACCCAACAGGGCGCGGCTCCTACGAGCAGTACTTC.

The CDR3 bases are TGTGCCAGCAGCTTGGAGGCGGACACTGAAGCTTTCTTT. This translates into CASSLEADTEAFF. The J gene is TRBJ1-1, the V gene TRBV5-5; no clear D gene. The germline V gene encodes CDR1 SGHKS and CDR2 YYEKEE (reference sequence). The V end lost 0 bases, the J end lost 3 bases, and 6 bases lay between the germline ends. The CDR3 extends over 13 amino acids.

The chain has TRBV4-1 and TRBJ1-5; the D is unclear. Trimming left V 0 bases short and J 4 bases short, with 22 bases between. The length of the CDR3 is 19 residues. CDR1 and CDR2 from the germline V gene are MGHRA and YSYEKL. CDR3 in amino acids: CASSQDWGGISRGNQPQHF. The CDR3 coding sequence is TGCGCCAGCAGCCAAGATTGGGGTGGGATTTCTCGGGGTAATCAGCCCCAGCATTTT.

The chain has TRBV5-4 and TRBJ2-1, with 8 positions matching TRBD2. Germline V CDR1 and CDR2: SGHNT, YYREEE (reference sequence). CDR3 length: 13 residues. Germline trimming cut 1 base from V and 10 bases from J; bases unmatched to any gene: 4. CDR3 in DNA: TGTGCCAGCAGCTTGCCAGCGGGAGTAGAGCAGTTCTTC. It is translated as CASSLPAGVEQFF.

The V gene is TRBV11-2, the J gene TRBJ1-4; possibly TRBD1 for D (6 bases). This CDR3 is 16 amino acids long. Trimming took 2 bases from V and 7 from J, leaving 17 bases between them. Germline loops: CDR1 SGHAT, CDR2 FQNNGV. The CDR3 reads CASSLLVPRDTEKLFF. The CDR3 DNA is TGTGCCAGCAGCTTATTGGTCCCCAGGGACACTGAAAAACTGTTTTTT.

The chain employs TRBV30 and TRBJ2-6; the D gene is possibly TRBD1 (6 bases). Per germline, CDR1 GTSNPN and CDR2 SVGIG (reference sequence). The V gene lost 1 base and the J gene lost 0 bases, with 7 bases spanning the gap. The length of the CDR3 is 15 residues. The CDR3 loop is CAWSGGGSGANVLTF. The CDR3 bases are TGTGCCTGGAGTGGAGGGGGCTCTGGGGCCAACGTCCTGACTTTC.

V and J are TRBV11-3 and TRBJ2-5; D unresolved. The CDR3 is made up of 17 amino acids. Germline V gene lookup returns CDR1 SGHNT and CDR2 YENEEA. Trimming pared 0 bases from V and 0 bases from J, leaving 14 bases between. The CDR3 region is CASSLDYESPNQETQYF. CDR3 in DNA: TGTGCCAGCAGCTTAGATTACGAGAGCCCGAACCAAGAGACCCAGTACTTC.

The genes are TRBV19 and TRBJ1-1; D is perhaps TRBD1 (5 bases). This CDR3 is 13 amino acids long. V lost 8 bases and J lost 1, with 11 bases in between. Germline CDR1 reads LNHDA; CDR2 reads SQIVND (reference sequence). CDR3 DNA sequence: TGTGCCAGTCGCCGGGGGGAGAACACTGAAGCTTTCTTT. It yields the protein CASRRGENTEAFF.

This chain connects TRBV5-1 to TRBJ2-1; D unclear. Per the germline V gene, CDR1 is SGHRS and CDR2 is YFSETQ. The CDR3 consists of 13 residues. The ends were cut back, 0 bases at V and 7 bases at J, with 8 bases in the middle. The CDR3 DNA reads TGCGCCAGCAGCTTGGGTCCGGGTAATGAGCAGTTCTTC. Translated: CASSLGPGNEQFF. Based on the CDR3 plus reference TRBV5-1 and TRBJ2-1, the full variable domain is KAGVTQTPRYLIKTRGQQVTLSCSPISGHRSVSWYQQTPGQGLQFLFEYFSETQRNKGNFPGRFSGRQFSNSRSEMNVSTLELGDSALYLCASSLGPGNEQFFGPGTRLTVL.